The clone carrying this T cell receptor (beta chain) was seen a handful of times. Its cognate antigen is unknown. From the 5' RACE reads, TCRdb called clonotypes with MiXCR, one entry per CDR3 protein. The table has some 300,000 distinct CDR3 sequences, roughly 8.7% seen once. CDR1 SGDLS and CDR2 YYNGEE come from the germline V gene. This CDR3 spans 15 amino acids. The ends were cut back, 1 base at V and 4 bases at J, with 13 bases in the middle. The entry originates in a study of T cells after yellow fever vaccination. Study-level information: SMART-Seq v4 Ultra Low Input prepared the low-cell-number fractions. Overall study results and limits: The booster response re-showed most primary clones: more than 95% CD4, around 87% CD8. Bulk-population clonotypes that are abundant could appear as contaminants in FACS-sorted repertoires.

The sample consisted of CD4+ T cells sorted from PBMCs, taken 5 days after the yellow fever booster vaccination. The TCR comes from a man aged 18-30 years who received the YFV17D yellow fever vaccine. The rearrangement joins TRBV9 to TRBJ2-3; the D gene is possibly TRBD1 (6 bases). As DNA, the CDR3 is TGTGCCAGCAGCGTAAACACAGGGAGTCCAGATACGCAGTATTTT. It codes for CASSVNTGSPDTQYF. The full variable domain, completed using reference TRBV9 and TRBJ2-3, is DSGVTQTPKHLITATGQRVTLRCSPRSGDLSVYWYQQSLDQGLQFLIQYYNGEERAKGNILERFSAQQFPDLHSELNLSSLELGDSALYFCASSVNTGSPDTQYFGPGTRLTVL.